This TCR beta chain was captured by sequencing in a study of blood T cell repertoires in COVID-19 (TCRdb year 2020). For context, the study as a whole: The collaborator samples originated in the United States, Italy and Spain and spanned the acute and convalescent phases of COVID-19. A de-identified subject ID, COVID-19 status, age in years and sex were almost always included in the sample metadata. A freely available public database, intended as a resource for researchers studying the immune response to SARS-CoV-2, is where the repertoires were released. Where HLA class I and class II types were available, the types were taken from metadata supplied by the sample provider, not from assay-based typing. The prospective study material was composed of cDNA or gDNA derived from T cells, B-cell-depleted T cells, or PBMCs. The samples were drawn from the first 160 participants of the ongoing ImmuneRACE study and from about 1,200 subjects provided by 6 global collaborators. The dataset comprised deeply sampled blood TCRbeta repertoires from subjects exposed to, actively infected with, or recovered from COVID-19.

Overall study results and their limits: Clinical and demographic metadata were provided uncurated, with the amount varying by source and participant.

The CDR3 runs 14 residues from the cysteine to the phenylalanine. Only the CDR3 DNA stays, 42 bases, in frame from base 1. The V and J ends are trimmed by 4 bases and 0 bases, leaving 12 bases between them. Based on the germline V gene, the CDR1 and CDR2 sequences are SQVTM and ANQGSEA. Collaborating institutions collected whole blood in K2EDTA tubes following their own protocols. For TCRbeta analysis, collaborators shipped samples in one of three forms: frozen whole blood, isolated PBMCs, or DNA extracted from either of those sample types. The immunoSEQ Assay, a bias-controlled multiplex PCR, was used to amplify TCRbeta CDR3 regions from genomic DNA. On the study's bioinformatics: The number of nucleated cells in each sample was estimated from the amplification of reference gene primers within the assay. To quantify the absolute abundance of each unique TCRbeta CDR3 rearrangement, sequence reads were collapsed and filtered. For each sample, productive Simpson clonality was calculated as the square root of Simpson's diversity index over productive rearrangements. TCRdb stores this immuneACCESS table with in-frame sequences only. Part of the clones is absent; in the studies checked, under half of the shortfall reflects unresolved V genes, and no reason is known for the rest. That table furnishes V, J and clone size, whereas the DNA furnished D and trimming. A total of around 97,000 clones appear in this sample, about 80% of them only once. About 10% of the sample comes from the top ten.

Of note for this clone: It lacks a known antigen. The input lacks base qualities; no much larger clone sits a single base away.

The specimen was peripheral blood. The V gene is TRBV29-1 and the J gene is TRBJ1-1, and possibly TRBD1, on 5 matching bases. The sequence was collected from a man between 65 and 85 years old with acute or convalescent COVID-19. The CDR3 protein: CSVGGGAMNTEAFF. Read as DNA, the sequence is TGCAGCGTTGGCGGCGGGGCGATGAACACTGAAGCTTTCTTT.